Below are 15 T cell receptor beta chains sequenced from a single sample in a study of cytomegalovirus exposure and HLA in healthy donors. Use of 60 Vbeta and 13 Jbeta primers characterized the PCR. The protocol was immunoSEQ multiplex PCR, while the TCRdb copy is restricted to in-frame clones and leaves out a portion. This repertoire includes roughly 120,000 clones. The specimen sequenced was PBMCs. The receptor source for this set is a man between 18 and 35 years old in good health and CMV-seronegative.

This sequence joins TRBV30 and TRBJ1-1; 7 positions agree with TRBD1. CDR3 length: 11 amino acids. After removal of 5 bases from V and 6 bases from J, the junction contained 3 bases not matched to a gene. CDR1 is GTSNPN and CDR2 is SVGIG in the germline V gene (reference sequence). The CDR3 DNA reads as TGTGCCTGGCAGGGGGAGGCTGAAGCTTTCTTT. Translation: CAWQGEAEAFF.

The rearrangement uses TRBV5-1 and TRBJ1-1; 9 nucleotides match TRBD1. This CDR3 has 13 residues. Germline V lookup: CDR1 SGHRS, CDR2 YFSETQ. The V gene end was trimmed by 6 bases and the J gene end by 7 bases; junction bases not matched to a gene: 7. CDR3 in amino acids: CASNLQGAGEAFF. The CDR3 coding sequence is TGCGCCAGCAACCTACAGGGGGCCGGTGAAGCTTTCTTT.

This chain connects TRBV7-9 to TRBJ2-3; possibly TRBD1 for D (5 bases). CDR1 and CDR2 (germline): SEHNR, FQNEAQ (reference sequence). The V and J ends lost 4 bases and 0 bases respectively, with 11 bases between them. CDR3 length: 15 residues. The CDR3 DNA is TGTGCCAGCAGCTCACCTAGGGGAAGCACAGATACGCAGTATTTT. Translated: CASSSPRGSTDTQYF.

The chain links TRBV19 to TRBJ1-2; a weak D match, TRBD1 (5 bases). CDR1 is LNHDA, CDR2 SQIVND, per germline (reference sequence). CDR3 size: 13 residues. Trimming left V 8 bases short and J 1 base short, with 11 bases between. The CDR3 loop reads CASQRTLNYGYTF. Written as DNA, the CDR3 is TGTGCCAGTCAACGGACACTTAACTATGGCTACACCTTC.

With regard to this clone: In the same sample, other DNA sequences code for this CDR3. This chain links TRBV5-1 with TRBJ2-1, with TRBD2 identical over 9 bases. Trimming cost V 0 bases and J 4 bases; bases outside gene matches: 2. The CDR3 is 15 amino acids. Germline CDR1 and CDR2: SGHRS and YFSETQ. CDR3 nucleotides: TGCGCCAGCAGCTTGGACCTAGCGGGATACAATGAGCAGTTCTTC. The encoded protein is CASSLDLAGYNEQFF.

The genes are TRBV5-6 and TRBJ2-1; TRBD2 agrees at 11 bases. Germline loops: CDR1 SGHDT, CDR2 YYEEEE. V was pared by 3 bases and J by 10 bases, with 18 bases of the junction left unmatched. This CDR3 has 18 residues. CDR3: CASSSGKKSLAGVREQFF. The CDR3 DNA is TGTGCCAGCAGCTCGGGCAAAAAATCACTAGCGGGAGTTCGAGAGCAGTTCTTC.

The rearrangement links TRBV9 to TRBJ2-1; 8 bases are shared with TRBD1. V trimming: 4 bases; J trimming: 6 bases; junction bases outside the gene matches: 6. Germline V gives CDR1 SGDLS, CDR2 YYNGEE. The CDR3 length is 14 residues. The CDR3 loop is CASSPGQGRNEQFF. The CDR3 nucleotides are TGTGCCAGCAGCCCCGGACAGGGCCGCAATGAGCAGTTCTTC.

The rearrangement uses TRBV12-5 and TRBJ1-1; D ambiguous. This CDR3 comprises 11 residues. V shed 1 base and J shed 5 bases, with 2 bases lying between them. Germline V gives CDR1 LGHNT, CDR2 FRNRAP. CDR3: CASGLATEAFF. The CDR3, as DNA: TGTGCTAGTGGTTTGGCTACTGAAGCTTTCTTT.

The V and J genes are TRBV15 and TRBJ2-7, with a possible D match to TRBD2 (6 bases). The CDR3 contains 17 residues. Looked up from germline, CDR1 is LNHNV and CDR2 is YYDKDF (reference sequence). The V end lost 3 bases, the J end lost 0 bases, and 18 bases lay between the germline ends. The CDR3 sequence: CATSSRLGGFSSYEQYF. Here the CDR3 DNA reads TGTGCCACCAGCAGTAGACTGGGGGGATTTAGCTCCTACGAGCAGTACTTC.

The DNA for the CDR3 is TGTGCCAGCAGCTGGACAGGGGCGAACGAGCAGTACTTC. Protein: CASSWTGANEQYF. V usage is TRBV7-6 and J usage is TRBJ2-7; TRBD1 aligns across 9 bases. CDR1 and CDR2 (germline): SGHVS, FNYEAQ. There are 13 residues in the CDR3. Unmatched junction bases numbered 3, after V lost 4 bases and J lost 5 bases.

CDR3 coding DNA: TGCGCCAGCAGTGAGTCCTCCTCTGGAAACACCATATATTTT. Amino acid sequence: CASSESSSGNTIYF. The chain has TRBV10-1 and TRBJ1-3, with D uncertain. Between the trimmed V and J ends, which lost 0 bases and 0 bases, there was a span of 3 bases. This CDR3 contains 14 residues. Germline V gives CDR1 WNHNN, CDR2 SYGVQD (reference sequence).

The rearrangement links TRBV9 to TRBJ1-1; the D is unclear. The CDR3 contains 14 residues. The germline V and J ends were trimmed by 1 base and 2 bases, with 9 bases remaining between them. CDR1 and CDR2 (germline): SGDLS, YYNGEE. The CDR3 here is CASSVSGVNTEAFF. The CDR3 DNA reads TGTGCCAGCAGCGTAAGCGGGGTTAACACTGAAGCTTTCTTT.

The chain has TRBV19 and TRBJ1-4; D is uncertain. The CDR3 is made up of 14 amino acids. The ends were cut back, 10 bases at V and 4 bases at J, with 16 bases in the middle. Germline V gene lookup returns CDR1 LNHDA and CDR2 SQIVND (reference sequence). As DNA, the CDR3 is TGTGCCACCCGACTTCAACCCAGTAATGAAAAACTGTTTTTT. Translating it yields CATRLQPSNEKLFF.

The V gene is TRBV6-1, the J gene TRBJ2-7; TRBD1 matches 9 bases. V lost 1 base and J lost 6; bases outside the gene matches: 16. Germline CDR1 reads MNHNS; CDR2 reads SASEGT. The CDR3 contains 18 residues. The CDR3 DNA follows: TGTGCCAGCAGTGAAGTTCGTAAGCACGGGACAGGGAAACTCGAGCAGTACTTC. Protein: CASSEVRKHGTGKLEQYF.

The chain joins TRBV9 to TRBJ1-5; no clear D gene. CDR3 length equals 13 residues. Germline CDR1 reads SGDLS; CDR2 reads YYNGEE. Trimming took off 4 bases at V and 5 bases at J, with 10 bases between the two ends. The CDR3 spells CASSPGVDQPQHF. DNA of the CDR3: TGTGCCAGCAGCCCCGGGGTAGATCAGCCCCAGCATTTT. The full variable domain, completed using reference TRBV9 and TRBJ1-5, is DSGVTQTPKHLITATGQRVTLRCSPRSGDLSVYWYQQSLDQGLQFLIQYYNGEERAKGNILERFSAQQFPDLHSELNLSSLELGDSALYFCASSPGVDQPQHFGDGTRLSIL.